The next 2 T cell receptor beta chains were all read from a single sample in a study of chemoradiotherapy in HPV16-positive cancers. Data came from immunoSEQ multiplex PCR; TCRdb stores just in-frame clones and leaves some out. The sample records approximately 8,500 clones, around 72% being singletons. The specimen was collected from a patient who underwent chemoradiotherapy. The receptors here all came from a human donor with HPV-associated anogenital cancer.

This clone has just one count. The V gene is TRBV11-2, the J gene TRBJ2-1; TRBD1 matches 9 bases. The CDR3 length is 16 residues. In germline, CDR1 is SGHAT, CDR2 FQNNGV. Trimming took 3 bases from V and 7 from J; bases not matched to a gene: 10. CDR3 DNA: TGTGCCAGCAGCTTCCCCTGGACAGGGGAGAAAAATGAGCAGTTCTTC. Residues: CASSFPWTGEKNEQFF.

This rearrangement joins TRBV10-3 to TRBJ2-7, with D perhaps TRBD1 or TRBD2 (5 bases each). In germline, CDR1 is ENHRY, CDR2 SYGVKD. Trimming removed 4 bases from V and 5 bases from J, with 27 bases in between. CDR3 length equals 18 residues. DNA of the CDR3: TGTGCCATCAGTGCCGCGAGGGGCGCAGGACCTTTTGACGACGAGCAGTACTTC. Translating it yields CAISAARGAGPFDDEQYF.